One and the same sample provided the 29 T cell receptor beta chains below, sequenced in a study of cytotoxic CD8 clonotypes in ibrutinib-treated CLL. Using immunoSEQ multiplex PCR, the repertoire was profiled, and TCRdb retains in-frame clones only, with some absent. The sample contains some 40,000 clones, around 67% of which appear only once. The sequencing used PBMCs, collected at disease progression, from a patient treated with ibrutinib. These TCRs come from a human donor with chronic lymphocytic leukemia.

V and J are TRBV7-2 and TRBJ2-2; tentatively, D is TRBD1 (5 bases). The CDR3 extends over 16 amino acids. Germline loops: CDR1 SGHTA, CDR2 FQGNSA. Trimming removed 5 bases at V and 6 bases at J, with 19 bases between. This CDR3 reads CASSHLLLQGAGELFF. CDR3 DNA sequence: TGTGCCAGCAGCCATCTACTTCTCCAAGGGGCCGGGGAGCTGTTTTTT.

This clone was picked up one time. This rearrangement joins TRBV18 to TRBJ1-1, with D uncertain. In germline, CDR1 is KGHSH, CDR2 LQKENI. Trimming took off 2 bases at V and 0 bases at J, with 4 bases between the two ends. The CDR3 has 13 residues. DNA for the CDR3: TGTGCCAGCTCACCAATGGTGAACACTGAAGCTTTCTTT. It translates to CASSPMVNTEAFF. The variable domain in full, completed from reference TRBV18 and TRBJ1-1, reads NAGVMQNPRHLVRRRGQEARLRCSPMKGHSHVYWYRQLPEEGLKFMVYLQKENIIDESGMPKERFSAEFPKEGPSILRIQQVVRGDSAAYFCASSPMVNTEAFFGQGTRLTVV.

The V gene is TRBV6-6, the J gene TRBJ1-2; TRBD1 matches at 12 bases. The CDR3 loop spans 15 amino acids. CDR1 is MNHNY and CDR2 is SVGAGI in the germline V gene (reference sequence). V lost 2 bases and J lost 8; bases outside the gene matches: 6. The CDR3 bases are TGTGCCAGCAGTTACACGGGACAGGGGGCTGGCGGCTACACCTTC. It is translated as CASSYTGQGAGGYTF.

This clone was found a few times. The genes are TRBV7-3 and TRBJ2-3; 7 bases map to TRBD2. The CDR3 runs to 14 residues. V lost 1 base to trimming and J lost 4 bases; unmatched junction nucleotides: 2. Germline V lookup: CDR1 SGHTA, CDR2 FQGTGA. The DNA for the CDR3 is TGTGCCAGCAGCTTAAATCGGGAGGCAGATACGCAGTATTTT. Translated, it gives CASSLNREADTQYF.

The V and J genes are TRBV7-8 and TRBJ1-5; unclear D gene. The V end was cut by 5 bases, the J end by 0 bases, with 11 bases between. The CDR3 length is 15 residues. Germline V gene sequence: CDR1 SGHVS, CDR2 FQNEAQ. The CDR3 DNA reads as TGTGCCAGCAGCGTCGGGCTATATAGCAATCAGCCCCAGCATTTT. Protein product: CASSVGLYSNQPQHF.

This clone was seen a few times. V gene TRBV14 combines with J gene TRBJ2-1; 10 nucleotides line up with TRBD2. V shed 4 bases, J shed 5 bases, and the junction held 5 bases outside the gene matches. The CDR3 is 15 residues long. Germline assignment: CDR1 SGHDN and CDR2 FVKESK. CDR3 nucleotide sequence: TGTGCCAGCAGCCTAATGCTAGCGGGAGACAATGAGCAGTTCTTC. It encodes CASSLMLAGDNEQFF.

The chain is built from TRBV5-1 and TRBJ1-3, with 7 bases fitting TRBD1. Per germline, CDR1 SGHRS and CDR2 YFSETQ. The CDR3 consists of 14 residues. Unmatched junction bases numbered 1, after V lost 3 bases and J lost 1 base. For the CDR3, the DNA is TGCGCCAGCAGCTCGACAGGGTCTGGAAACACCATATATTTT. This sequence encodes CASSSTGSGNTIYF.

The gene calls are TRBV6-1 and TRBJ2-2; 10 positions agree with TRBD1. The CDR3 is 15 residues long. The V and J ends lost 6 bases and 4 bases, in that order; junction bases with no gene match: 5. Germline V lookup: CDR1 MNHNS, CDR2 SASEGT. The CDR3 here is CASRIDRGRTGELFF. DNA for the CDR3: TGTGCCAGCAGAATTGACAGGGGGCGCACCGGGGAGCTGTTTTTT.

V usage is TRBV13 and J usage is TRBJ2-7; TRBD1 might be the D (6 bases). V shed 5 bases and J shed 5 bases, with 7 bases lying between them. Germline assignment: CDR1 PRHDT and CDR2 FYEKMQ (reference sequence). The CDR3 contains 11 residues. CDR3 DNA: TGTGCCAGCAGCCACAGGGACGAGCAGTACTTC. It translates to CASSHRDEQYF.

The rearrangement links TRBV19 to TRBJ1-5; a weak D match, TRBD1 (5 bases). The CDR3 contains 17 residues. Deletions cut 3 bases from V and 0 bases from J, with 15 bases between. The germline gives CDR1 LNHDA, CDR2 SQIVND (reference sequence). The CDR3 coding sequence is TGTGCCAGTAGTATTCTCGCGGGACCCACTAGCAATCAGCCCCAGCATTTT. Amino acid sequence: CASSILAGPTSNQPQHF.

V and J are TRBV5-4 and TRBJ2-1; the D is unclear. Germline CDR1 and CDR2: SGHNT and YYREEE (reference sequence). The V end was cut by 2 bases, the J end by 0 bases, with 12 bases between. The CDR3 length is 16 residues. This CDR3 reads CASSLGRRSSYNEQFF. Here the CDR3 DNA reads TGTGCCAGCAGCTTAGGACGGAGAAGCTCCTACAATGAGCAGTTCTTC.

The V and J genes are TRBV6-1 and TRBJ2-1; D is uncertain. The CDR3 spans 14 residues. Between the trimmed V and J ends, which lost 4 bases and 2 bases, there was a span of 9 bases. Germline-derived CDR1 and CDR2 are MNHNS and SASEGT. Written as DNA, the CDR3 is TGTGCCAGCAGTGTTTGGACGACCTACAATGAGCAGTTCTTC. Translated, it gives CASSVWTTYNEQFF.

The chain recombines TRBV15 with TRBJ2-3; D is uncertain. CDR3 length equals 14 residues. CDR1 is LNHNV and CDR2 is YYDKDF in the germline V gene (reference sequence). The ends were cut back, 6 bases at V and 9 bases at J, with 19 bases in the middle. CDR3 amino acids: CATRTWAPDWTQYF. The CDR3 DNA is TGTGCCACCAGAACCTGGGCACCAGATTGGACGCAGTATTTT.

This clone showed up just once. V usage is TRBV19 and J usage is TRBJ2-7; TRBD1 agrees at 9 bases. Germline CDR1 is LNHDA and CDR2 is SQIVND (reference sequence). The trim removed 1 base at V and 4 bases at J, leaving 5 bases unmatched. The CDR3 totals 15 residues. In DNA, the CDR3 is TGTGCCAGTAGTATAGTTGGGACAGGGATTTACGAGCAGTACTTC. Protein sequence: CASSIVGTGIYEQYF. The entire variable domain, with the rest obtained from reference TRBV19 and TRBJ2-7, is as follows: DGGITQSPKYLFRKEGQNVTLSCEQNLNHDAMYWYRQDPGQGLRLIYYSQIVNDFQKGDIAEGYSVSREKKESFPLTVTSAQKNPTAFYLCASSIVGTGIYEQYFGPGTRLTVT.

Written as DNA, the CDR3 is TGTGCCAGCAGCCGGGACTTAGCGTCCGAGCAGTACTTC. Its protein is CASSRDLASEQYF. The chain joins TRBV14 to TRBJ2-7; TRBD2 is a possible D gene (6 bases). The CDR3 runs to 13 residues. The V gene lost 4 bases and the J gene lost 6 bases, with 13 bases spanning the gap. Germline CDR1 reads SGHDN; CDR2 reads FVKESK.

This clone was seen a single time. The V gene is TRBV27, the J gene TRBJ1-5; D remains unclear. Per the germline V gene, CDR1 is MNHEY and CDR2 is SMNVEV (reference sequence). Between the trimmed V and J ends, which lost 0 bases and 6 bases, there was a span of 6 bases. The CDR3 runs 13 residues. The CDR3, as DNA: TGTGCCAGCAGTTTATCTCAGGTTCAGCCCCAGCATTTT. Amino acid sequence: CASSLSQVQPQHF.

This chain links TRBV7-2 with TRBJ1-2; D call uncertain. The germline V gene encodes CDR1 SGHTA and CDR2 FQGNSA. The CDR3 contains 14 residues. The V end was cut by 5 bases, the J end by 4 bases, with 14 bases between. CDR3 sequence: CASSTRTASYGYTF. The CDR3 DNA sequence: TGTGCCAGCAGCACACGGACGGCCTCCTATGGCTACACCTTC.

The J gene is TRBJ2-1, the V gene TRBV5-1; the match to TRBD2 covers 14 bases. Trimming removed 7 bases from V and 7 bases from J; junction bases left unmatched: 7. Germline V CDR1 and CDR2: SGHRS, YFSETQ. This CDR3 spans 15 amino acids. The CDR3 spells CASQTGLAGGNEQFF. The CDR3 coding sequence is TGCGCCAGCCAAACCGGACTAGCGGGAGGTAATGAGCAGTTCTTC.

The J gene is TRBJ1-5, the V gene TRBV9, with D perhaps matching TRBD1 (6 bases). Germline V CDR1 and CDR2: SGDLS, YYNGEE. The length of the CDR3 is 16 residues. V was cut by 2 bases and J by 4 bases, with 16 bases left in between. The CDR3: CASSVDTGFGNQPQHF. The CDR3, as DNA: TGTGCCAGCAGCGTCGACACAGGGTTCGGGAATCAGCCCCAGCATTTT.

The V call is TRBV27, the J call TRBJ1-1; no reliable D call. Trimming took off 3 bases at V and 6 bases at J, with 17 bases between the two ends. The CDR3 consists of 15 residues. Germline values: CDR1 MNHEY, CDR2 SMNVEV (reference sequence). CDR3 coding DNA: TGTGCCAGCAGTTTCGAAGCAGGACGTAGGGCTGAAGCTTTCTTT. Translated: CASSFEAGRRAEAFF.

J is TRBJ2-1 and V is TRBV4-3, with D unresolved. Trimming removed 0 bases at V and 10 bases at J, with 19 bases between. The CDR3 runs 16 residues. Germline-derived CDR1 and CDR2 are LGHNA and YSLEER. In DNA, the CDR3 is TGCGCCAGCAGCCAAGAGCCCAACCAGATCCCAAGAGAGCAGTTCTTC. Its translation is CASSQEPNQIPREQFF.

Turning to this clone: Other nucleotide sequences from this sample produce the same CDR3. V gene TRBV18 combines with J gene TRBJ2-5, with 9 positions matching TRBD1. The CDR3 runs to 13 residues. V gave up 6 bases and J gave up 4 bases; unmatched junction bases: 3. The V gene's germline CDR1 is KGHSH and CDR2 LQKENI. In DNA, the CDR3 is TGTGCCAGCTCGTTGGGACAGGGAGAGACCCAGTACTTC. Protein: CASSLGQGETQYF.

The chain carries TRBV28 and TRBJ2-7, with 7 positions matching TRBD2. The germline CDR1 and CDR2 sequences are MDHEN and SYDVKM. V lost 8 bases, J lost 1 base, and 5 bases stayed unmatched. The CDR3 length is 13 residues. This chain's CDR3 is CASHQGGSYEQYF. CDR3 coding DNA: TGTGCCAGCCACCAGGGAGGGTCCTACGAGCAGTACTTC.

V and J are TRBV11-1 and TRBJ2-1, with D possibly matching TRBD1 (6 bases). Per the germline V gene, CDR1 is SGHAT and CDR2 is FQDESV (reference sequence). Trimming took 7 bases from V and 0 from J, leaving 13 bases between them. The CDR3 has 15 residues. The CDR3 region is CASTLQGDSYNEQFF. For the CDR3, the DNA is TGTGCCAGCACCCTACAGGGCGACTCCTACAATGAGCAGTTCTTC.

J is TRBJ1-4 and V is TRBV7-9, with D unresolved. Per germline, CDR1 SEHNR and CDR2 FQNEAQ (reference sequence). Trimming took off 4 bases at V and 8 bases at J, with 17 bases between the two ends. CDR3 size: 15 residues. The CDR3 DNA sequence: TGTGCCAGCAGCTCAAAGGTCCGGATGAACGAAAAACTGTTTTTT. It encodes CASSSKVRMNEKLFF.

The chain carries TRBV13 and TRBJ2-1; 9 nucleotides match TRBD2. The germline CDR1 and CDR2 sequences are PRHDT and FYEKMQ (reference sequence). The CDR3 covers 17 residues. The junction had 18 bases not matched to a gene; V was cut back by 5 bases and J by 10 bases. In DNA form, the CDR3 reads TGTGCCAGCAGCCCCAACAGGGGAGGTAGCGGGAGATGGGAGCAGTTCTTC. Protein: CASSPNRGGSGRWEQFF.

The chain carries TRBV29-1 and TRBJ2-1; D gene ambiguous. Germline values: CDR1 SQVTM, CDR2 ANQGSEA. V was clipped by 5 bases and J by 4 bases, with 12 bases between them. The CDR3 is made up of 13 amino acids. CDR3 residues: CSVIVVDYNEQFF. The DNA for the CDR3 is TGCAGCGTTATAGTAGTAGATTACAATGAGCAGTTCTTC.

This chain joins TRBV19 and TRBJ2-7; D tentatively fits TRBD1 or TRBD2 (5 bases each). Germline values: CDR1 LNHDA, CDR2 SQIVND (reference sequence). This CDR3 is built from 12 residues. Trimming took 6 bases from V and 3 from J, leaving 9 bases between them. The CDR3 loop is CASSGAYYEQYF. CDR3 bases: TGTGCCAGTAGCGGGGCCTACTACGAGCAGTACTTC.

The chain combines TRBV14 with TRBJ2-1; 10 bases agree with TRBD2. Trimming at V came to 0 bases and at J to 2 bases, leaving 10 bases not matched to a gene. In germline, CDR1 is SGHDN, CDR2 FVKESK. The CDR3 totals 19 residues. The chain's CDR3 is CASSQDRSTSGSTYNEQFF. The CDR3 DNA reads TGTGCCAGCAGCCAAGATCGTTCGACTAGCGGGTCCACCTACAATGAGCAGTTCTTC.